Following are 28 T cell receptor beta chains from one sample sequenced in a study of blood T cell repertoires in COVID-19. This table comes from immunoSEQ multiplex PCR, and its TCRdb copy is limited to in-frame clones, with some not included. The data contain approximately 100,000 clones, about 85% of them singletons. The sample comprised peripheral blood. The receptors were gathered from a man aged 65 to 85 with acute or convalescent COVID-19.

This clone was seen a handful of times. The chain recombines TRBV28 with TRBJ2-4, with TRBD1 matching 8 bases. The CDR3 is 12 residues long. V gave up 6 bases and J gave up 16 bases; unmatched junction bases: 11. Germline CDR1 reads MDHEN; CDR2 reads SYDVKM. CDR3 sequence (DNA): TGTGCCAGCAGGGAACAGGGGGGCCGTAGATACTTC. Amino acid sequence: CASREQGGRRYF.

V gene TRBV19 combines with J gene TRBJ1-2, with TRBD1 identical over 7 bases. The V and J ends lost 8 bases and 4 bases, in that order; junction bases with no gene match: 7. Germline V gene sequence: CDR1 LNHDA, CDR2 SQIVND (reference sequence). CDR3 length: 13 amino acids. Here the CDR3 DNA reads TGTGCCAGTGTTGGACAGGCCGTCTATGGCTACACCTTC. Amino acid sequence: CASVGQAVYGYTF.

The gene calls are TRBV15 and TRBJ2-6; tentative D call: TRBD2 (5 bases). CDR1 and CDR2 (germline): LNHNV, YYDKDF (reference sequence). The V end was cut by 1 base, the J end by 2 bases, with 12 bases between. The length of the CDR3 is 17 residues. CDR3 amino acids: CATSRGVAGPGANVLTF. The CDR3 nucleotides read TGTGCCACCAGCAGAGGGGTCGCGGGCCCTGGGGCCAACGTCCTGACTTTC.

In DNA, the CDR3 is TGCGCCAGCAGGGGGACAGGGAACACTGAAGCTTTCTTT. This codes for CASRGTGNTEAFF. The chain couples TRBV5-1 to TRBJ1-1, with 8 positions matching TRBD1. Trimming took 5 bases from V and 1 from J; bases not matched to a gene: 1. CDR1 SGHRS and CDR2 YFSETQ come from the germline V gene. The CDR3 extends over 13 amino acids.

The chain carries TRBV7-9 and TRBJ2-7, with 10 bases matching TRBD1. CDR1 and CDR2 from the germline V gene are SEHNR and FQNEAQ (reference sequence). The CDR3 loop spans 15 amino acids. The trim removed 3 bases at V and 4 bases at J, leaving 6 bases unmatched. The CDR3 sequence: CASSFPGQGIYEQYF. The CDR3 DNA is TGTGCCAGCAGCTTTCCGGGACAGGGGATTTACGAGCAGTACTTC. The full variable domain, its missing parts supplied by reference TRBV7-9 and TRBJ2-7, is DTGVSQNPRHKITKRGQNVTFRCDPISEHNRLYWYRQTLGQGPEFLTYFQNEAQLEKSRLLSDRFSAERPKGSFSTLEIQRTEQGDSAMYLCASSFPGQGIYEQYFGPGTRLTVT.

J is TRBJ2-7 and V is TRBV5-1, with 8 nucleotides matching TRBD2. Germline V gene data show CDR1 as SGHRS and CDR2 as YFSETQ. J lost 0 bases, V lost 0 bases, and 5 bases had no gene match. The CDR3 is made up of 16 amino acids. This CDR3 reads CASSLGPAGDSYEQYF. The CDR3 nucleotides are TGCGCCAGCAGCTTGGGCCCAGCGGGGGACTCCTACGAGCAGTACTTC.

The V and J genes are TRBV5-6 and TRBJ1-2, with D perhaps matching TRBD1 (5 bases). Germline V gene lookup returns CDR1 SGHDT and CDR2 YYEEEE. This CDR3 comprises 16 residues. Trimming removed 0 bases from V and 7 bases from J, with 19 bases in between. The CDR3 spells CASSLGRGSGTSGYTF. CDR3 bases: TGTGCCAGCAGCTTGGGGAGGGGATCCGGAACATCTGGCTACACCTTC. Supplemented by reference TRBV5-6 and TRBJ1-2, the full variable domain reads DAGVTQSPTHLIKTRGQQVTLRCSPKSGHDTVSWYQQALGQGPQFIFQYYEEEERQRGNFPDRFSGHQFPNYSSELNVNALLLGDSALYLCASSLGRGSGTSGYTFGSGTRLTVV.

The chain recombines TRBV19 with TRBJ2-3; D might be TRBD1 (6 bases). This CDR3 has 17 residues. Germline CDR1 and CDR2: LNHDA and SQIVND (reference sequence). Trimming shortened V by 3 bases and J by 6 bases, and 22 bases separated the two germline ends. CDR3 protein: CASSMSSQGSVGDTQYF. The CDR3, as DNA: TGTGCCAGTAGTATGAGTTCGCAGGGGTCTGTTGGGGATACGCAGTATTTT.

This clone was observed a handful of times. The chain carries TRBV3-1 (or the pseudogene TRBV3-2) and TRBJ1-2; TRBD1 matches 8 bases. This CDR3 has 18 residues. Trimming at V came to 4 bases and at J to 3 bases, leaving 16 bases not matched to a gene. Germline V CDR1 and CDR2: LGHDT, YNNKEL (reference sequence). In DNA form, the CDR3 reads TGTGCCAGCAGCCCCGTATGGGTCCGACAGGGGACCTACTATGGCTACACCTTC. Its translation is CASSPVWVRQGTYYGYTF.

The chain employs TRBV19 and TRBJ2-1, with a possible D match to TRBD1 (5 bases). The CDR3 has 15 amino acids. Trimming left V 5 bases short and J 8 bases short, with 19 bases between. Germline V gene data show CDR1 as LNHDA and CDR2 as SQIVND (reference sequence). CDR3 sequence (DNA): TGTGCCAGTAGTGTAGGCAGGGTTGCTCCTCATGAGCAGTTCTTC. Amino acid sequence: CASSVGRVAPHEQFF.

The chain has TRBV19 and TRBJ2-4; possible D gene TRBD1, 7 bases. The CDR3 is 17 residues long. Trimming pared 7 bases from V and 0 bases from J, leaving 19 bases between. CDR1 LNHDA and CDR2 SQIVND come from the germline V gene (reference sequence). In DNA, the CDR3 is TGTGCCAGTACCCGGGGGCGGACAGGACTAGCCAAAAACATTCAGTACTTC. Amino acid sequence: CASTRGRTGLAKNIQYF.

The genes are TRBV28 and TRBJ2-3, with 12 bases matching TRBD2. The germline V gene encodes CDR1 MDHEN and CDR2 SYDVKM. J was trimmed by 6 bases and V by 4 bases; bases with no gene match: 8. The CDR3 has 16 amino acids. Here the CDR3 reads CASSSLAGGPRDTQYF. The CDR3, as DNA: TGTGCCAGCAGTTCCCTAGCGGGGGGGCCGAGGGATACGCAGTATTTT.

The chain is built from TRBV3-1 (or the pseudogene TRBV3-2) and TRBJ2-3, with D perhaps TRBD2 (6 bases). V lost 4 bases, J lost 4 bases, and 9 bases lay in between. Germline lookup yields CDR1 LGHDT and CDR2 YNNKEL (reference sequence). The CDR3 has 13 residues. DNA for the CDR3: TGTGCCAGCAGCCCGACGGGGGCAGATACGCAGTATTTT. This encodes CASSPTGADTQYF.

The chain combines TRBV5-5 with TRBJ2-3; possibly TRBD2 for D (6 bases). CDR1 SGHKS and CDR2 YYEKEE come from the germline V gene (reference sequence). This CDR3 contains 18 residues. The V end lost 4 bases, the J end lost 0 bases, and 21 bases lay between the germline ends. CDR3 protein: CASSLRPRLVMSTDTQYF. Here the CDR3 DNA reads TGTGCCAGCAGCCTACGCCCTCGACTAGTGATGAGCACAGATACGCAGTATTTT. The full variable domain, rest sourced from reference TRBV5-5 and TRBJ2-3, is DAGVTQSPTHLIKTRGQQVTLRCSPISGHKSVSWYQQVLGQGPQFIFQYYEKEERGRGNFPDRFSARQFPNYSSELNVNALLLGDSALYLCASSLRPRLVMSTDTQYFGPGTRLTVL.

The genes are TRBV9 and TRBJ1-4; D might be TRBD1 (5 bases). Trimming took off 3 bases at V and 0 bases at J, with 9 bases between the two ends. Per the germline V gene, CDR1 is SGDLS and CDR2 is YYNGEE. The CDR3 is 15 amino acids. CDR3 sequence (DNA): TGTGCCAGCAGCGGGCTAGGGGCAACTAATGAAAAACTGTTTTTT. Translated: CASSGLGATNEKLFF.

V and J are TRBV30 and TRBJ1-6; 10 nucleotides align to TRBD1. The CDR3 contains 12 residues. The germline gives CDR1 GTSNPN, CDR2 SVGIG (reference sequence). The DNA of the CDR3 is TGTGCATCGGGACAGGGGAATTCACCCCTCCACTTT. This translates into CASGQGNSPLHF.

This chain links TRBV5-4 with TRBJ1-1; D is possibly TRBD1 (6 bases). V was trimmed by 6 bases and J by 6 bases, leaving 24 bases between them. Germline V gene lookup returns CDR1 SGHNT and CDR2 YYREEE (reference sequence). This CDR3 is 16 amino acids long. In nucleotides, the CDR3 is TGTGCCAGCAACCTGGGCGGGGGCTCGGGCTTGTCTGAAGCTTTCTTT. This translates into CASNLGGGSGLSEAFF.

This chain uses TRBV6-1 with TRBJ2-5; D not resolved. Germline V lookup: CDR1 MNHNS, CDR2 SASEGT. V lost 1 base and J lost 7, with 10 bases in between. The length of the CDR3 is 13 residues. Here the CDR3 DNA reads TGTGCCAGCAGTGAAGAGATGTTAGCGACCCAGTACTTC. Encoded protein: CASSEEMLATQYF.

The J gene is TRBJ1-2, the V gene TRBV3-1 (or the pseudogene TRBV3-2); 8 positions match TRBD1. This CDR3 contains 14 residues. V gave up 5 bases and J gave up 1 base; unmatched junction bases: 3. Looked up from germline, CDR1 is LGHDT and CDR2 is YNNKEL (reference sequence). CDR3 in DNA: TGTGCCAGCAGCGGGACAGGCAATAACTATGGCTACACCTTC. This codes for CASSGTGNNYGYTF.

The rearrangement links TRBV5-1 to TRBJ1-3; maybe TRBD1 (6 bases). Germline V CDR1 and CDR2: SGHRS, YFSETQ. This CDR3 region has 15 residues. Trimming stripped 0 bases from V and 4 bases from J, with 11 bases between. CDR3 in amino acids: CASSLDQGLGNTIYF. CDR3 in DNA: TGCGCCAGCAGCTTGGATCAGGGGCTCGGAAACACCATATATTTT.

The rearrangement joins TRBV29-1 to TRBJ1-1, with 9 bases aligning to TRBD1. The germline V gene encodes CDR1 SQVTM and CDR2 ANQGSEA. The CDR3 is made up of 16 amino acids. Trimming removed 4 bases from V and 1 base from J; junction bases left unmatched: 10. CDR3 bases: TGCAGCGTTGTGGGACAGGGAGGGAACCAGAACACTGAAGCTTTCTTT. Its protein product is CSVVGQGGNQNTEAFF.

The chain has TRBV2 and TRBJ2-7; 10 nucleotides agree with TRBD1. The V and J ends lost 1 base and 9 bases, in that order; junction bases with no gene match: 18. The V gene's germline CDR1 is SNHLY and CDR2 FYNNEI. The CDR3 length is 18 residues. The CDR3 is CASSEGPGQGPPFIGQYF. In nucleotides, the CDR3 is TGTGCCAGCAGTGAAGGTCCGGGACAGGGGCCGCCATTTATCGGGCAGTACTTC.

The V call is TRBV19, the J call TRBJ1-5; 11 bases align to TRBD1. The CDR3 totals 16 residues. The germline V gene encodes CDR1 LNHDA and CDR2 SQIVND (reference sequence). The V segment lost 8 bases and the J segment 2 bases; nucleotides outside the gene matches: 8. The CDR3 DNA reads as TGTGCCAGTCGGGACAGGGGGACGGTCGGCAATCAGCCCCAGCATTTT. Amino acid sequence: CASRDRGTVGNQPQHF.

The chain uses TRBV7-8 and TRBJ1-2; tentative D call: TRBD1 (5 bases). Germline loops: CDR1 SGHVS, CDR2 FQNEAQ. This CDR3 has 14 amino acids. The ends were cut back, 1 base at V and 4 bases at J, with 10 bases in the middle. For the CDR3, the DNA is TGTGCCAGCAGCTTAGATCAGGGTGCCTATGGCTACACCTTC. The encoded protein is CASSLDQGAYGYTF. The full variable domain, with the rest looked up from reference TRBV7-8 and TRBJ1-2, is GAGVSQSPRYKVAKRGQDVALRCDPISGHVSLFWYQQALGQGPEFLTYFQNEAQLDKSGLPSDRFFAERPEGSVSTLKIQRTQQEDSAVYLCASSLDQGAYGYTFGSGTRLTVV.

The CDR3 DNA follows: TGTGCCAGCAGTTACTTTAGGCAGGGAGGGACCGGGGAGCTGTTTTTT. Protein product: CASSYFRQGGTGELFF. This chain connects TRBV6-5 to TRBJ2-2, with 7 bases that match TRBD2. The CDR3 runs 16 residues. V shed 1 base, J shed 5 bases, and the junction held 7 bases outside the gene matches. The germline V gene encodes CDR1 MNHEY and CDR2 SVGAGI.

The V and J genes are TRBV27 and TRBJ2-3, with D maybe TRBD2 (6 bases). V was pared by 3 bases and J by 1 base, with 11 bases between. CDR1 and CDR2 (germline): MNHEY, SMNVEV (reference sequence). The CDR3 contains 15 residues. CDR3 sequence: CASSFLSGGTDTQYF. The CDR3 nucleotides are TGTGCCAGCAGTTTTTTATCGGGGGGCACAGATACGCAGTATTTT.

This clone was recorded a few times. Written as DNA, the CDR3 is TGTGCCAGTACCATACGGGGGGGCCGAGGTGGCTACACCTTC. Amino acid sequence: CASTIRGGRGGYTF. This rearrangement joins TRBV19 to TRBJ1-2; D possibly corresponds to TRBD1 (6 bases). Germline V CDR1 and CDR2: LNHDA, SQIVND (reference sequence). Trimming took off 7 bases at V and 7 bases at J, with 19 bases between the two ends. CDR3 size: 14 residues.

V and J are TRBV5-5 and TRBJ2-7, with 9 bases lining up with TRBD1. The length of the CDR3 is 15 residues. The trim removed 0 bases at V and 5 bases at J, leaving 6 bases unmatched. Germline CDR1 SGHKS, CDR2 YYEKEE (reference sequence). CDR3 region: CASSLAGQGWDEQYF. CDR3 nucleotides: TGTGCCAGCAGCTTGGCGGGACAGGGCTGGGACGAGCAGTACTTC.